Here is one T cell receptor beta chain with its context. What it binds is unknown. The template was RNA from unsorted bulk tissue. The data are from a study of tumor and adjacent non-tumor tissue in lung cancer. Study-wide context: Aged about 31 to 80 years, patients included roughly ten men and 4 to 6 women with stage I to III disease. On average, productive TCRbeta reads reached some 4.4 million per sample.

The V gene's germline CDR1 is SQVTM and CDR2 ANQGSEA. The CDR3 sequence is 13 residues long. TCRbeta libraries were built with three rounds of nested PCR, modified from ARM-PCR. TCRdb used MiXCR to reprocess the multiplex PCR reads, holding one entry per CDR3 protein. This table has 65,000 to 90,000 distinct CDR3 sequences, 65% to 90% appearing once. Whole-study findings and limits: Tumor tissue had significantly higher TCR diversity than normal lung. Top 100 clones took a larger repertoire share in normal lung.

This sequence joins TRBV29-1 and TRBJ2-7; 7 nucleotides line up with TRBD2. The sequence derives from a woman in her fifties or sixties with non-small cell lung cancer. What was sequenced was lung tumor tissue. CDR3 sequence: CSVQRDTSYEQYF. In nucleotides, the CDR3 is TGCAGTGTGCAGCGGGATACCTCCTACGAGCAGTACTTC.